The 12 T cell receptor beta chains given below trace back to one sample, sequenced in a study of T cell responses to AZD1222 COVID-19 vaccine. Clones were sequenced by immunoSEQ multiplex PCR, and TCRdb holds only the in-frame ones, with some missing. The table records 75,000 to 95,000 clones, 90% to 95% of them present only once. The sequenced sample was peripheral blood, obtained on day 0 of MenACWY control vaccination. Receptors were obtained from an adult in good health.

CDR3 nucleotide sequence: TGTGCCAGTAGTACAACTAGCGGGAGGTTCGATGAGCAGTTCTTC. As protein: CASSTTSGRFDEQFF. The V call is TRBV19, the J call TRBJ2-1, with 12 bases lining up with TRBD2. CDR1 and CDR2 from the germline V gene are LNHDA and SQIVND (reference sequence). Losses at the gene ends were 4 bases for V and 8 bases for J; bases not matched to a gene: 6. The CDR3 spans 15 residues.

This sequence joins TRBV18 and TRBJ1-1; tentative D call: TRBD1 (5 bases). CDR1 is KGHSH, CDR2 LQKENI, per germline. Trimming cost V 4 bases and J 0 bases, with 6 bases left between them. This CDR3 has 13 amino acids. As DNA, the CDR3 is TGTGCCAGCTCACGGACATTGAACACTGAAGCTTTCTTT. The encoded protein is CASSRTLNTEAFF.

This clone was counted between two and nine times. The chain's CDR3 is CASSQQGSGLDTQYF. The CDR3 DNA follows: TGTGCCAGCAGCCAACAAGGGTCCGGACTGGATACGCAGTATTTT. V gene TRBV3-1 (or the pseudogene TRBV3-2) combines with J gene TRBJ2-3; maybe TRBD2 (5 bases). Germline V lookup: CDR1 LGHDT, CDR2 YNNKEL (reference sequence). The CDR3 runs 15 residues. Trimming took 2 bases from V and 6 from J, leaving 15 bases between them.

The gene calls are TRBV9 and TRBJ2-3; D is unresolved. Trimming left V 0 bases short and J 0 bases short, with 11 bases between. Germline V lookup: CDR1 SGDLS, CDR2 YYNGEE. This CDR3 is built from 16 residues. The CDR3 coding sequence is TGTGCCAGCAGCGTAGCCATATTTTCGAGCACAGATACGCAGTATTTT. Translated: CASSVAIFSSTDTQYF.

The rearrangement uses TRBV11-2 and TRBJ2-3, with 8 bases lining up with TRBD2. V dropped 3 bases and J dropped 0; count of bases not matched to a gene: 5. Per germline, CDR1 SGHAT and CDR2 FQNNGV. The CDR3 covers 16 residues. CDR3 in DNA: TGTGCCAGCAGCTTTTCTAGCGGGCTGAGCACAGATACGCAGTATTTT. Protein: CASSFSSGLSTDTQYF.

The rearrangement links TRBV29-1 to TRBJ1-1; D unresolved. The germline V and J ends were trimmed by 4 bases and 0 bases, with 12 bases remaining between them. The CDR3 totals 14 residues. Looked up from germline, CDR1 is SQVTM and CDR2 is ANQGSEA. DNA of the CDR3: TGCAGCGTTGCGTTTCGTGGGATGAACACTGAAGCTTTCTTT. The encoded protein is CSVAFRGMNTEAFF.

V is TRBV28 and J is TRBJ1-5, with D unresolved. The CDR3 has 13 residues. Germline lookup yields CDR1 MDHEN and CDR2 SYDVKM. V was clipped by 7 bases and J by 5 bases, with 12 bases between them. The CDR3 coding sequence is TGTGCCAGCAACCCTGAGAGCCATCAGCCCCAGCATTTT. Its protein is CASNPESHQPQHF.

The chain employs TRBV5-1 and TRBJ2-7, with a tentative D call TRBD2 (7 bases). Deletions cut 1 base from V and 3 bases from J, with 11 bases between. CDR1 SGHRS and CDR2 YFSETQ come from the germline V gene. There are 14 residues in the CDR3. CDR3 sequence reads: CASSLWRGGYEQYF. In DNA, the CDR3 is TGCGCCAGCAGCTTGTGGAGGGGGGGCTACGAGCAGTACTTC.

The CDR3 nucleotides are TGTGCCAGCAGTCTAAGGGGCCTTTTTGCGAACTCCTACGAGCAGTACTTC. As protein: CASSLRGLFANSYEQYF. The chain employs TRBV27 and TRBJ2-7; D is perhaps TRBD1 (5 bases). This CDR3 is built from 17 residues. The V gene lost 5 bases and the J gene lost 0 bases, with 20 bases spanning the gap. Germline V CDR1 and CDR2: MNHEY, SMNVEV (reference sequence).

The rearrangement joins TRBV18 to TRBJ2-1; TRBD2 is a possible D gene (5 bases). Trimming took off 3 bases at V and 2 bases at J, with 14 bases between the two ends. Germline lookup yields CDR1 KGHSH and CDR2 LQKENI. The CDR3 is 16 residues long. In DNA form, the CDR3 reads TGTGCCAGCTCACCCCAACTAGGGTCGACCTACAATGAGCAGTTCTTC. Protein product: CASSPQLGSTYNEQFF.

This CDR3 reads CASSLGVTTSPLHF. CDR3 sequence (DNA): TGTGCCAGCAGTTTGGGGGTTACGACTTCACCCCTCCACTTT. V usage is TRBV28 and J usage is TRBJ1-6, with a tentative D call TRBD1 (5 bases). The V end lost 3 bases, the J end lost 9 bases, and 12 bases lay between the germline ends. Germline V gives CDR1 MDHEN, CDR2 SYDVKM. This CDR3 contains 14 residues.

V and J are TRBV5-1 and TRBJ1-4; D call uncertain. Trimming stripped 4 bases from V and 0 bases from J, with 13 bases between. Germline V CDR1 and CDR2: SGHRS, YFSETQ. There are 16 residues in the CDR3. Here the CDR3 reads CASSPVNRATNEKLFF. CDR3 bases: TGCGCCAGCAGCCCAGTTAACCGGGCAACTAATGAAAAACTGTTTTTT.